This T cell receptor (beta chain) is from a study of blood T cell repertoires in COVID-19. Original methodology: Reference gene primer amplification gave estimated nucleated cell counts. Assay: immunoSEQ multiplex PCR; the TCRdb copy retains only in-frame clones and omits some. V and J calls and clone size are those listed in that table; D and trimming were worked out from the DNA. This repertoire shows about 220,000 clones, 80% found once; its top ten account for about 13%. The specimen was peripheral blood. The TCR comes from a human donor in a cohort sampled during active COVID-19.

CDR3 DNA: TGTGCCACCAGCAGAGTCATCACAGATACGCAGTATTTT. It yields the protein CATSRVITDTQYF. V gene TRBV15 combines with J gene TRBJ2-3; no clear D. This CDR3 comprises 13 residues. CDR1 and CDR2 from the germline V gene are LNHNV and YYDKDF (reference sequence). V lost 1 base to trimming and J lost 2 bases, with 4 bases between them.